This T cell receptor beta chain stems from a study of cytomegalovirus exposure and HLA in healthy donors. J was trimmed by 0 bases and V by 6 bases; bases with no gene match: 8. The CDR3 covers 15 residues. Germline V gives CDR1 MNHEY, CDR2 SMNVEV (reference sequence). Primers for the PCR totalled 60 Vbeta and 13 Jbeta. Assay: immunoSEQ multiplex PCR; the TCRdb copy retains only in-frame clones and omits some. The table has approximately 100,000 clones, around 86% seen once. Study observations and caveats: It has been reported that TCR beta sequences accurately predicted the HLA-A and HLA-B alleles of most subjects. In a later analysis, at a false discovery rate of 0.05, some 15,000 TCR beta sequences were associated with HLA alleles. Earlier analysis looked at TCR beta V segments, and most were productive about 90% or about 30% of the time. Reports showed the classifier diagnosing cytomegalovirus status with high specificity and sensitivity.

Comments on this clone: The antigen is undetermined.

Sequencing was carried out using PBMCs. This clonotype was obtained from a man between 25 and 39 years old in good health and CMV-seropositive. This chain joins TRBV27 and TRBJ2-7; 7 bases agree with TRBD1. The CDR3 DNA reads TGTGCCAGCAGGCGTAGGACAGGAGGCTCCTACGAGCAGTACTTC. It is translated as CASRRRTGGSYEQYF.